A single sample is the source of the 11 T cell receptor beta chains below, sequenced in a study of radiation and T cells in renal cell carcinoma. The treatment: treatment-naive control, cytoreductive nephrectomy. Clones were sequenced by immunoSEQ multiplex PCR, and TCRdb holds only the in-frame ones, with some missing. Among more than 15,000 clones listed, around 63% were seen once. Sequenced material: tumor tissue, taken from a patient whose treatment was nephrectomy without radiotherapy. These receptors were taken from a man aged 50 to 59 with renal cell carcinoma.

The CDR3 DNA reads TGTGCCAGCAGCCTACATGGCGGACAGCCGACCTCCGAGCAGTACTTC. Translated: CASSLHGGQPTSEQYF. The chain joins TRBV5-4 to TRBJ2-7; possibly TRBD1 for D (6 bases). The CDR3 runs to 16 residues. V lost 4 bases to trimming and J lost 6 bases, with 23 bases between them. The germline V gene has CDR1 SGHNT and CDR2 YYREEE (reference sequence).

V usage is TRBV7-8 and J usage is TRBJ2-7; 9 nucleotides line up with TRBD2. Germline V gene lookup returns CDR1 SGHVS and CDR2 FQNEAQ. CDR3 size: 14 residues. J gave up 3 bases and V 1 base, and 1 base lay outside the gene matches. This CDR3 reads CASSLELAGYEQYF. The DNA for the CDR3 is TGTGCCAGCAGCTTAGAACTAGCGGGCTACGAGCAGTACTTC. Full variable domain (missing parts from reference TRBV7-8 and TRBJ2-7): GAGVSQSPRYKVAKRGQDVALRCDPISGHVSLFWYQQALGQGPEFLTYFQNEAQLDKSGLPSDRFFAERPEGSVSTLKIQRTQQEDSAVYLCASSLELAGYEQYFGPGTRLTVT.

This clone is large. The V gene is TRBV4-3, the J gene TRBJ1-5; possibly TRBD1 for D (5 bases). Trimming removed 3 bases from V and 4 bases from J, with 16 bases in between. Germline V gene lookup returns CDR1 LGHNA and CDR2 YSLEER. This CDR3 has 16 amino acids. The CDR3 protein is CASSQGVGGGNQPQHF. The CDR3 coding sequence is TGCGCCAGCAGCCAGGGTGTCGGGGGTGGAAATCAGCCCCAGCATTTT.

The rearrangement uses TRBV28 and TRBJ2-7; D might be TRBD1 or TRBD2, each matching 5 bases. The CDR3 runs to 14 residues. Between the trimmed V and J ends, which lost 5 bases and 2 bases, there was a span of 13 bases. From germline, CDR1 is MDHEN and CDR2 SYDVKM. CDR3 residues: CASSLPGATYEQYF. The CDR3 nucleotides are TGTGCCAGCAGTCTCCCCGGGGCGACCTACGAGCAGTACTTC.

This clone was seen a single time. The V and J genes are TRBV27 and TRBJ1-2; perhaps TRBD1 as D (6 bases). Trimming shortened V by 6 bases and J by 5 bases, and 13 bases separated the two germline ends. This CDR3 is 13 amino acids long. In germline, CDR1 is MNHEY, CDR2 SMNVEV (reference sequence). CDR3 in amino acids: CASSFTGAYGYTF. The CDR3 DNA follows: TGTGCCAGCAGCTTCACGGGGGCTTATGGCTACACCTTC.

The chain recombines TRBV7-9 with TRBJ1-6; D unresolved. Germline values: CDR1 SEHNR, CDR2 FQNEAQ (reference sequence). Trimming pared 4 bases from V and 7 bases from J, leaving 11 bases between. The CDR3 covers 14 residues. CDR3 residues: CASSSPGSNSPLHF. CDR3 DNA: TGTGCCAGCAGCTCTCCCGGTTCCAATTCACCCCTCCACTTT.

The chain recombines TRBV6-6 with TRBJ1-1; 9 bases line up with TRBD1. Per the germline V gene, CDR1 is MNHNY and CDR2 is SVGAGI (reference sequence). Unmatched junction bases numbered 6, after V lost 6 bases and J lost 1 base. This CDR3 spans 15 amino acids. The CDR3 DNA reads as TGTGCCAGCAGCCGACCGGGACAGGGGAACACTGAAGCTTTCTTT. Encoded protein: CASSRPGQGNTEAFF.

In its sample, this clone was seen a few times. The chain links TRBV2 to TRBJ1-2, with TRBD1 matching over 10 bases. J was trimmed by 8 bases and V by 7 bases; bases with no gene match: 7. Germline-derived CDR1 and CDR2 are SNHLY and FYNNEI. CDR3 length equals 13 residues. The CDR3 reads CASTRQGANGYTF. CDR3 in DNA: TGTGCCAGCACTCGACAGGGGGCGAACGGCTACACCTTC.

This clone was seen more than once but under ten times. This chain uses TRBV2 with TRBJ1-2; D ambiguous. Trimming removed 7 bases from V and 4 bases from J, with 16 bases in between. Germline CDR1 reads SNHLY; CDR2 reads FYNNEI. The CDR3 is 14 residues long. The CDR3 reads CASNDGGRLYGYTF. In nucleotides, the CDR3 is TGTGCCAGCAACGATGGCGGACGGCTCTATGGCTACACCTTC.

V is TRBV4-2 and J is TRBJ2-3; TRBD2 matches at 11 bases. From germline, CDR1 is LGHNA and CDR2 YNFKEQ. J gave up 4 bases and V 3 bases, and 9 bases lay outside the gene matches. This CDR3 spans 17 amino acids. In DNA, the CDR3 is TGTGCCAGCAGCCACTCGGGACTAGCGGACGGCCCAGATACGCAGTATTTT. The encoded protein is CASSHSGLADGPDTQYF.

J is TRBJ1-3 and V is TRBV6-1; D may be TRBD1 (6 bases). The CDR3 has 13 amino acids. CDR1 and CDR2 (germline): MNHNS, SASEGT. Trimming took off 6 bases at V and 0 bases at J, with 6 bases between the two ends. CDR3 amino acids: CASRDSSGNTIYF. Here the CDR3 DNA reads TGTGCCAGCAGGGACAGCTCTGGAAACACCATATATTTT.